What follows are 26 T cell receptor beta chains derived from one specimen sequenced in a study of cytomegalovirus exposure and HLA in healthy donors (dated 2017 in TCRdb). Libraries were prepared through the immunoSEQ multiplex PCR assay. TCRdb took over this immuneACCESS table, retaining in-frame rearrangements with V and J assigned. Such tables are incomplete; in checked studies, under half of the missing clones stem from an unresolved V gene, and the remainder is unexplained. For this sample the table gives 200,000 to 250,000 clones, of which roughly 87% were detected only once. The ten biggest clones cover about 11% of the sample. The sequenced material came from PBMCs. These receptors all stem from a young man in good health and CMV-seropositive.

The V call is TRBV30, the J call TRBJ1-4; no reliable D call. V shed 7 bases and J shed 0 bases, with 12 bases lying between them. Per the germline V gene, CDR1 is GTSNPN and CDR2 is SVGIG (reference sequence). This CDR3 has 14 residues. The CDR3 nucleotides are TGTGCCTCAAGGCACGGAGCAACTAATGAAAAACTGTTTTTT. As protein: CASRHGATNEKLFF.

CDR3 residues: CASTRGRGYNEQFF. The DNA of the CDR3 is TGTGCCAGCACCCGCGGAAGGGGCTACAATGAGCAGTTCTTC. The rearrangement links TRBV5-6 to TRBJ2-1; D possibly corresponds to TRBD1 (5 bases). This CDR3 is 14 amino acids long. Trimming left V 6 bases short and J 3 bases short, with 13 bases between. Germline assignment: CDR1 SGHDT and CDR2 YYEEEE.

The rearrangement links TRBV29-1 to TRBJ2-7, with 7 bases that match TRBD1. Germline-derived CDR1 and CDR2 are SQVTM and ANQGSEA. The CDR3 totals 13 residues. J lost 2 bases, V lost 5 bases, and 6 bases had no gene match. CDR3 nucleotides: TGCAGCGTTTCCCACAGGGGAACCTACGAGCAGTACTTC. This encodes CSVSHRGTYEQYF.

The gene calls are TRBV27 and TRBJ2-3; the D is unclear. CDR1 and CDR2 from the germline V gene are MNHEY and SMNVEV (reference sequence). Trimming shortened V by 2 bases and J by 0 bases, and 6 bases separated the two germline ends. CDR3 length: 14 amino acids. DNA of the CDR3: TGTGCCAGCAGTTTAAGAGTAAGCACAGATACGCAGTATTTT. This codes for CASSLRVSTDTQYF.

The V gene is TRBV7-9, the J gene TRBJ2-7, with 9 bases matching TRBD1. V lost 6 bases, J lost 3 bases, and 9 bases stayed unmatched. The germline V gene encodes CDR1 SEHNR and CDR2 FQNEAQ (reference sequence). The CDR3 consists of 15 residues. The CDR3 nucleotides are TGTGCCAGCAGTCCCGGACAGGGGAATTTCTACGAGCAGTACTTC. It codes for CASSPGQGNFYEQYF. Together with reference TRBV7-9 and TRBJ2-7, the CDR3 gives the full variable domain: DTGVSQNPRHKITKRGQNVTFRCDPISEHNRLYWYRQTLGQGPEFLTYFQNEAQLEKSRLLSDRFSAERPKGSFSTLEIQRTEQGDSAMYLCASSPGQGNFYEQYFGPGTRLTVT.

V usage is TRBV9 and J usage is TRBJ2-6, with D unclear. CDR1 and CDR2 from the germline V gene are SGDLS and YYNGEE. V was clipped by 0 bases and J by 3 bases, with 4 bases between them. The CDR3 sequence is 14 residues long. CDR3 sequence reads: CASSVGSGANVLTF. DNA for the CDR3: TGTGCCAGCAGCGTAGGGAGTGGGGCCAACGTCCTGACTTTC.

V and J are TRBV6-6 and TRBJ2-1; 9 positions agree with TRBD1. The CDR3 sequence is 15 residues long. Looked up from germline, CDR1 is MNHNY and CDR2 is SVGAGI (reference sequence). The junction had 9 bases not matched to a gene; V was cut back by 4 bases and J by 8 bases. CDR3 sequence: CASSWPGQGVDEQFF. The CDR3 bases are TGTGCCAGCAGTTGGCCGGGACAGGGTGTCGATGAGCAGTTCTTC.

The chain uses TRBV19 and TRBJ2-7; D is uncertain. Trimming left V 3 bases short and J 7 bases short, with 7 bases between. The V gene's germline CDR1 is LNHDA and CDR2 SQIVND (reference sequence). The CDR3 length is 11 residues. The CDR3 DNA sequence: TGTGCCAGTAGTATCGGAGTAGAGCAGTACTTC. This codes for CASSIGVEQYF.

The chain joins TRBV6-1 to TRBJ2-3; 9 nucleotides align to TRBD2. V lost 8 bases to trimming and J lost 5 bases; unmatched junction nucleotides: 11. The CDR3 spans 15 residues. The germline V gene encodes CDR1 MNHNS and CDR2 SASEGT. The CDR3 DNA is TGTGCCAGCTTTAGTGCGGGAGGGCCGCAAGATACGCAGTATTTT. This codes for CASFSAGGPQDTQYF.

The chain joins TRBV7-2 to TRBJ1-1; 9 bases fit TRBD1. Germline trimming cut 5 bases from V and 4 bases from J; bases unmatched to any gene: 8. The germline V gene has CDR1 SGHTA and CDR2 FQGNSA. The CDR3 spans 15 residues. The CDR3 coding sequence is TGTGCCAGCAGCCCTCAACAGGGGGCGCGCACTGAAGCTTTCTTT. Its translation is CASSPQQGARTEAFF.

The chain joins TRBV4-2 to TRBJ2-3; 9 positions agree with TRBD2. Germline V gives CDR1 LGHNA, CDR2 YNFKEQ. Trimming at V came to 6 bases and at J to 2 bases, leaving 6 bases not matched to a gene. This CDR3 spans 15 amino acids. CDR3 sequence: CASRQLAGHTDTQYF. CDR3 nucleotides: TGTGCCAGCAGACAACTAGCGGGCCACACAGATACGCAGTATTTT.

The genes are TRBV2 and TRBJ2-7; no clear D. The CDR3 contains 13 residues. V was cut by 2 bases and J by 5 bases, with 10 bases left in between. Germline V gene data show CDR1 as SNHLY and CDR2 as FYNNEI. CDR3 sequence: CASSEFRRHEQYF. The DNA of the CDR3 is TGTGCCAGCAGTGAATTCCGGCGCCACGAGCAGTACTTC.

The V gene is TRBV2, the J gene TRBJ1-1, with D perhaps matching TRBD1 (5 bases). The CDR3 contains 14 residues. V was trimmed by 2 bases and J by 4 bases, leaving 11 bases between them. The germline V gene encodes CDR1 SNHLY and CDR2 FYNNEI. The DNA of the CDR3 is TGTGCCAGCAGTGAACAAGGGACTATCACTGAAGCTTTCTTT. Its protein product is CASSEQGTITEAFF.

This clone occurred a few times. The chain couples TRBV7-2 to TRBJ1-2; D gene ambiguous. In germline, CDR1 is SGHTA, CDR2 FQGNSA. V was clipped by 4 bases and J by 5 bases, with 8 bases between them. This CDR3 has 12 residues. The CDR3: CASSSSGYGYTF. CDR3 nucleotide sequence: TGTGCCAGCAGCTCTAGCGGATATGGCTACACCTTC.

In this sample, this clone turned up once. This chain links TRBV6-1 with TRBJ2-1; TRBD2 matches at 10 bases. Per the germline V gene, CDR1 is MNHNS and CDR2 is SASEGT. The length of the CDR3 is 19 residues. The V and J ends lost 4 bases and 8 bases, in that order; junction bases with no gene match: 20. The CDR3 sequence: CASSGMERLAGSFRDEQFF. CDR3 sequence (DNA): TGTGCCAGCAGTGGGATGGAGAGACTAGCGGGTTCCTTTAGGGATGAGCAGTTCTTC.

The chain recombines TRBV18 with TRBJ1-5; tentative D call: TRBD1 (5 bases). The CDR3 has 16 amino acids. Germline-derived CDR1 and CDR2 are KGHSH and LQKENI. Trimming removed 3 bases at V and 4 bases at J, with 16 bases between. CDR3 nucleotide sequence: TGTGCCAGCTCACCTTCCTCGGGGGGGAGGAATCAGCCCCAGCATTTT. Translating it yields CASSPSSGGRNQPQHF.

The chain joins TRBV6-1 to TRBJ2-2; D gene unclear. Germline V CDR1 and CDR2: MNHNS, SASEGT. CDR3 length: 14 residues. V lost 8 bases to trimming and J lost 4 bases, with 14 bases between them. CDR3 bases: TGTGCCAGCTATGGACGTCAGGTCACCGGGGAGCTGTTTTTT. Translation: CASYGRQVTGELFF.

The chain has TRBV2 and TRBJ2-5, with D possibly being TRBD1 or TRBD2 (5 bases each). The V gene's germline CDR1 is SNHLY and CDR2 FYNNEI. The V and J ends lost 7 bases and 4 bases respectively, with 16 bases between them. This CDR3 is built from 14 residues. The CDR3 DNA reads TGTGCCAGCACGGGGCTGGTTGGGGGAGAGACCCAGTACTTC. Translating gives CASTGLVGGETQYF.

This chain links TRBV11-1 with TRBJ2-7; 8 nucleotides align to TRBD1. V was clipped by 1 base and J by 3 bases; unmatched bases: 5. Germline loops: CDR1 SGHAT, CDR2 FQDESV (reference sequence). The CDR3 has 15 amino acids. The CDR3 loop is CASSLGETGVYEQYF. As DNA, the CDR3 is TGTGCCAGCAGCTTAGGGGAGACAGGGGTCTACGAGCAGTACTTC. The variable domain in full, with the rest retrieved from reference TRBV11-1 and TRBJ2-7, is EAEVAQSPRYKITEKSQAVAFWCDPISGHATLYWYRQILGQGPELLVQFQDESVVDDSQLPKDRFSAERLKGVDSTLKIQPAELGDSAMYLCASSLGETGVYEQYFGPGTRLTVT.

The chain couples TRBV6-5 to TRBJ1-2; D is possibly TRBD1 (6 bases). Germline V gene lookup returns CDR1 MNHEY and CDR2 SVGAGI. Trimming removed 6 bases at V and 6 bases at J, with 14 bases between. The CDR3 length is 13 residues. For the CDR3, the DNA is TGTGCCAGCAGCCCCCAGGGGTTGGATGGCTACACCTTC. Amino acid sequence: CASSPQGLDGYTF.

The J gene is TRBJ1-2, the V gene TRBV12-5; 11 bases are a match to TRBD1. V lost 4 bases, J lost 4 bases, and 11 bases stayed unmatched. Germline loops: CDR1 LGHNT, CDR2 FRNRAP. The CDR3 spans 17 residues. The CDR3: CASGSGDRGGLLYGYTF. As DNA, the CDR3 is TGTGCTAGTGGTTCAGGGGACAGGGGGGGATTACTCTATGGCTACACCTTC.

CDR3 in amino acids: CASSLARGEQYF. CDR3 sequence (DNA): TGTGCCAGCAGCCTGGCAAGAGGCGAGCAGTACTTC. The chain employs TRBV7-2 and TRBJ2-7, with unresolved D. In germline, CDR1 is SGHTA, CDR2 FQGNSA. This CDR3 is 12 amino acids long. Trimming stripped 5 bases from V and 6 bases from J, with 11 bases between.

The chain combines TRBV28 with TRBJ2-3; 7 bases map to TRBD2. There are 13 residues in the CDR3. V was clipped by 3 bases and J by 4 bases; unmatched bases: 1. CDR1 MDHEN and CDR2 SYDVKM come from the germline V gene. CDR3 sequence: CASSLAGADTQYF. CDR3 DNA sequence: TGTGCCAGCAGTTTGGCGGGGGCAGATACGCAGTATTTT.

The CDR3 region has the DNA TGTGCCAGCAGTCGAGCGGGTCGCGGGGAGCTGTTTTTT. Translated, it gives CASSRAGRGELFF. The chain is built from TRBV6-5 and TRBJ2-2, with D maybe TRBD2 (6 bases). The CDR3 contains 13 residues. Per the germline V gene, CDR1 is MNHEY and CDR2 is SVGAGI. V was pared by 5 bases and J by 7 bases, with 11 bases between.

J is TRBJ2-3 and V is TRBV29-1; D is ambiguous. CDR3 length: 14 residues. V dropped 1 base and J dropped 2 bases, with 10 bases sitting between them. The germline gives CDR1 SQVTM, CDR2 ANQGSEA. DNA of the CDR3: TGCAGCGTTGAAGTTTGGGGAAACACAGATACGCAGTATTTT. Encoded protein: CSVEVWGNTDTQYF.

The rearrangement joins TRBV29-1 to TRBJ1-2; D uncertain. Germline values: CDR1 SQVTM, CDR2 ANQGSEA. Trimming removed 0 bases from V and 11 bases from J, with 7 bases in between. This CDR3 has 10 amino acids. The CDR3 nucleotides read TGCAGCGTTGAAGAGGTGGAGTACACCTTC. Residues: CSVEEVEYTF. Full variable domain (outside the CDR3, taken from reference TRBV29-1 and TRBJ1-2): SAVISQKPSRDICQRGTSLTIQCQVDSQVTMMFWYRQQPGQSLTLIATANQGSEATYESGFVIDKFPISRPNLTFSTLTVSNMSPEDSSIYLCSVEEVEYTFGSGTRLTVV.